These 30 T cell receptor beta chains came from one sample sequenced in a study of blood T cell repertoires in COVID-19. Here immunoSEQ multiplex PCR was the method, and the copy in TCRdb shows in-frame clones only, minus some. The profile covers almost 80,000 clones, with approximately 82% appearing a single time and approximately 33% taken by the ten largest. The specimen was peripheral blood. All receptors derive from a woman aged 70-85 years with acute or convalescent COVID-19.

The rearrangement links TRBV7-2 to TRBJ1-5; D unclear. From germline, CDR1 is SGHTA and CDR2 FQGNSA. V lost 3 bases and J 1 base, leaving 10 bases between the germline ends. CDR3 size: 15 residues. CDR3 nucleotides: TGTGCCAGCAGCTTTAGCAGTTCAAGCAATCAGCCCCAGCATTTT. This encodes CASSFSSSSNQPQHF.

The chain carries TRBV2 and TRBJ2-2; a weak D match, TRBD1 (6 bases). CDR1 and CDR2 from the germline V gene are SNHLY and FYNNEI. Trimming shortened V by 4 bases and J by 1 base, and 10 bases separated the two germline ends. The CDR3 length is 15 residues. CDR3 protein: CASSGGQLNTGELFF. CDR3 DNA sequence: TGTGCCAGCAGTGGAGGACAGCTGAACACCGGGGAGCTGTTTTTT.

This clone was seen only once. The chain links TRBV7-6 to TRBJ2-7; tentatively, D is TRBD1 (6 bases). The CDR3 consists of 15 residues. CDR1 is SGHVS, CDR2 FNYEAQ, per germline. V was shortened by 5 bases and J by 3 bases, with 17 bases between the two germline ends. The CDR3 DNA is TGTGCCAGCAGCCAAGATGGACAGTCACGCTACGAGCAGTACTTC. Translated, it gives CASSQDGQSRYEQYF.

This chain links TRBV30 with TRBJ1-2; D remains ambiguous. The germline gives CDR1 GTSNPN, CDR2 SVGIG (reference sequence). Trimming stripped 4 bases from V and 8 bases from J, with 14 bases between. The CDR3 consists of 12 residues. CDR3 bases: TGTGCCTGGATGGGGTCAGGAGGAGGCTACACCTTC. Protein sequence: CAWMGSGGGYTF.

Only a few counts were recorded for this clone. This chain joins TRBV5-1 and TRBJ1-5, with D perhaps matching TRBD1 (6 bases). The CDR3 is made up of 14 amino acids. Germline loops: CDR1 SGHRS, CDR2 YFSETQ. Trimming took off 4 bases at V and 4 bases at J, with 12 bases between the two ends. The CDR3 spells CASSPGTQNQPQHF. DNA for the CDR3: TGCGCCAGCAGCCCGGGGACACAAAATCAGCCCCAGCATTTT. Full variable domain (remainder filled in from reference TRBV5-1 and TRBJ1-5): KAGVTQTPRYLIKTRGQQVTLSCSPISGHRSVSWYQQTPGQGLQFLFEYFSETQRNKGNFPGRFSGRQFSNSRSEMNVSTLELGDSALYLCASSPGTQNQPQHFGDGTRLSIL.

The V call is TRBV6-5, the J call TRBJ1-2, with a tentative D call TRBD1 (6 bases). CDR3 length: 14 residues. Trimming left V 6 bases short and J 10 bases short, with 21 bases between. CDR1 is MNHEY, CDR2 SVGAGI, per germline. DNA of the CDR3: TGTGCCAGCAGCAAACGGCTGGGGGCGGCTGCCTACACCTTC. Amino acids: CASSKRLGAAAYTF.

The rearrangement joins TRBV6-4 to TRBJ1-1, with D possibly being TRBD1 (6 bases). Trimming shortened V by 6 bases and J by 7 bases, and 15 bases separated the two germline ends. CDR1 MRHNA and CDR2 SNTAGT come from the germline V gene. The CDR3 contains 13 residues. CDR3 coding DNA: TGTGCCAGCAGCGCGCAAGGGGGGGGTGAAGCTTTCTTT. The encoded protein is CASSAQGGGEAFF.

The V gene is TRBV7-9, the J gene TRBJ2-3, with 13 bases fitting TRBD2. Per the germline V gene, CDR1 is SEHNR and CDR2 is FQNEAQ (reference sequence). CDR3 length: 17 residues. J gave up 0 bases and V 5 bases, and 5 bases lay outside the gene matches. The chain's CDR3 is CASSGGLAGTSTDTQYF. CDR3 bases: TGTGCCAGCAGCGGGGGACTAGCGGGGACTAGCACAGATACGCAGTATTTT.

The chain couples TRBV4-1 to TRBJ2-3; D is uncertain. V dropped 3 bases and J dropped 0 bases, with 7 bases sitting between them. The CDR3 loop spans 14 amino acids. Looked up from germline, CDR1 is MGHRA and CDR2 is YSYEKL. The CDR3 region is CASSQQTSTDTQYF. In DNA, the CDR3 is TGCGCCAGCAGCCAGCAGACTAGCACAGATACGCAGTATTTT.

The V gene is TRBV7-3, the J gene TRBJ2-5; a possible D gene is TRBD1 (6 bases). Trimming stripped 0 bases from V and 2 bases from J, with 10 bases between. The CDR3 consists of 15 residues. Germline loops: CDR1 SGHTA, CDR2 FQGTGA. The DNA for the CDR3 is TGTGCCAGCAGCTTAACCGGGACACGACAAGAGACCCAGTACTTC. This gives the protein CASSLTGTRQETQYF. Supplemented by reference TRBV7-3 and TRBJ2-5, the full variable domain reads GAGVSQTPSNKVTEKGKYVELRCDPISGHTALYWYRQSLGQGPEFLIYFQGTGAADDSGLPNDRFFAVRPEGSVSTLKIQRTERGDSAVYLCASSLTGTRQETQYFGPGTRLLVL.

The chain joins TRBV5-1 to TRBJ2-7, with D maybe TRBD2 (6 bases). Per germline, CDR1 SGHRS and CDR2 YFSETQ. Trimming removed 4 bases from V and 2 bases from J, with 13 bases in between. This CDR3 is built from 14 residues. In nucleotides, the CDR3 is TGCGCCAGCAGCCTCACTAGCAGTACCTACGAGCAGTACTTC. This codes for CASSLTSSTYEQYF.

The rearrangement uses TRBV6-6 and TRBJ2-7; 7 nucleotides align to TRBD2. Germline V gives CDR1 MNHNY, CDR2 SVGAGI (reference sequence). The CDR3 length is 16 residues. V was pared by 0 bases and J by 3 bases, with 8 bases of the junction left unmatched. The CDR3 sequence is CASSYSLAGDSYEQYF. Written as DNA, the CDR3 is TGTGCCAGCAGTTACTCCCTCGCGGGAGATAGCTACGAGCAGTACTTC.

The rearrangement links TRBV5-4 to TRBJ2-1, with 11 bases identical to TRBD2. V lost 0 bases to trimming and J lost 4 bases; unmatched junction nucleotides: 6. Germline V gene sequence: CDR1 SGHNT, CDR2 YYREEE (reference sequence). CDR3 length equals 17 residues. For the CDR3, the DNA is TGTGCCAGCAGCTTGGGATTTGGGACTAGCGGTTACAATGAGCAGTTCTTC. The encoded protein is CASSLGFGTSGYNEQFF.

This chain connects TRBV19 to TRBJ2-6; 10 bases are a match to TRBD1. Germline V gene data show CDR1 as LNHDA and CDR2 as SQIVND (reference sequence). The V and J ends lost 2 bases and 1 base, in that order; junction bases with no gene match: 8. The CDR3 has 19 amino acids. CDR3 bases: TGTGCCAGTAGTATATCACCACGGGACAGGGGTTCTGGGGCCAACGTCCTGACTTTC. Protein: CASSISPRDRGSGANVLTF. The whole variable domain, remainder taken from reference TRBV19 and TRBJ2-6, is DGGITQSPKYLFRKEGQNVTLSCEQNLNHDAMYWYRQDPGQGLRLIYYSQIVNDFQKGDIAEGYSVSREKKESFPLTVTSAQKNPTAFYLCASSISPRDRGSGANVLTFGAGSRLTVL.

The chain employs TRBV3-1 (or the pseudogene TRBV3-2) and TRBJ1-2, with D perhaps TRBD1 (6 bases). Trimming removed 4 bases at V and 6 bases at J, with 21 bases between. The CDR3 has 16 amino acids. Looked up from germline, CDR1 is LGHDT and CDR2 is YNNKEL (reference sequence). The CDR3 DNA is TGTGCCAGCAGCCTAAGAACCGTTAACAGGGTCCATGGCTACACCTTC. Its translation: CASSLRTVNRVHGYTF.

This clone came up a few times. The chain is built from TRBV7-6 and TRBJ1-5; 7 nucleotides line up with TRBD1. The CDR3 sequence is 15 residues long. Germline V gene sequence: CDR1 SGHVS, CDR2 FNYEAQ. The ends lost 3 bases at V and 0 bases at J; junction bases unmatched: 2. For the CDR3, the DNA is TGTGCCAGCAGCTTGACAGGGAATAGCAATCAGCCCCAGCATTTT. Encoded protein: CASSLTGNSNQPQHF.

This clone was seen a single time. The J gene is TRBJ2-3, the V gene TRBV5-1, with 12 positions matching TRBD2. Germline lookup yields CDR1 SGHRS and CDR2 YFSETQ. With 4 bases clipped from V and 1 base from J, the junction kept 10 bases outside the gene matches. The CDR3 is 18 amino acids. The CDR3: CASSLGLAGTPGTDTQYF. DNA for the CDR3: TGCGCCAGCAGCCTGGGACTAGCGGGTACCCCCGGCACAGATACGCAGTATTTT.

This clone was observed a few times. V usage is TRBV2 and J usage is TRBJ2-3; 9 nucleotides align to TRBD2. Germline assignment: CDR1 SNHLY and CDR2 FYNNEI. This CDR3 comprises 14 residues. V shed 7 bases, J shed 4 bases, and the junction held 6 bases outside the gene matches. The CDR3 sequence is CASNVQREADTQYF. CDR3 nucleotides: TGTGCCAGCAACGTCCAGCGGGAGGCAGATACGCAGTATTTT.

The chain has TRBV20-1 and TRBJ2-3; D might be TRBD2 (6 bases). CDR1 and CDR2 from the germline V gene are DFQATT and SNEGSKA (reference sequence). CDR3 length: 13 amino acids. Trimming cost V 3 bases and J 5 bases, with 12 bases left between them. The DNA of the CDR3 is TGCAGTGCTAGTTTAGGAGGGAGAGATACGCAGTATTTT. Protein product: CSASLGGRDTQYF.

The chain recombines TRBV7-8 with TRBJ1-5; D is uncertain. V lost 5 bases, J lost 7 bases, and 15 bases lay in between. The CDR3 totals 14 residues. Germline V CDR1 and CDR2: SGHVS, FQNEAQ. The CDR3 loop reads CASSAQLGGQPQHF. DNA for the CDR3: TGTGCCAGCAGCGCTCAACTAGGAGGCCAGCCCCAGCATTTT.

The rearrangement joins TRBV6-5 to TRBJ1-5; 7 bases match TRBD1. J was trimmed by 0 bases and V by 6 bases; bases with no gene match: 2. Germline V gives CDR1 MNHEY, CDR2 SVGAGI. CDR3 length equals 14 residues. The CDR3 loop reads CASRGQNSNQPQHF. The CDR3 nucleotides read TGTGCCAGCAGGGGACAGAATAGCAATCAGCCCCAGCATTTT.

CDR3 residues: CAISDRMVRFDTGELFF. The CDR3 DNA reads as TGTGCCATCTCGGACAGGATGGTAAGGTTCGACACCGGGGAGCTGTTTTTT. The rearrangement joins TRBV10-3 to TRBJ2-2; 7 nucleotides align to TRBD1. Germline V lookup: CDR1 ENHRY, CDR2 SYGVKD. The CDR3 sequence is 17 residues long. The junction had 15 bases not matched to a gene; V was cut back by 8 bases and J by 3 bases.

The chain is built from TRBV3-1 (or the pseudogene TRBV3-2) and TRBJ2-1; 11 bases are shared with TRBD1. Germline lookup yields CDR1 LGHDT and CDR2 YNNKEL (reference sequence). J gave up 8 bases and V 4 bases, and 7 bases lay outside the gene matches. The CDR3 sequence is 15 residues long. This CDR3 is CASSRLRTGGYEQFF. CDR3 in DNA: TGTGCCAGCAGCCGACTGAGGACAGGGGGCTATGAGCAGTTCTTC.

Only a few counts were recorded for this clone. The rearrangement joins TRBV11-2 to TRBJ2-2, with a weak D call TRBD2 (5 bases). V was clipped by 4 bases and J by 4 bases, with 10 bases between them. This CDR3 comprises 14 residues. Germline V CDR1 and CDR2: SGHAT, FQNNGV. CDR3 DNA: TGTGCCAGCAGCTCCTGGACTCCCACCGGGGAGCTGTTTTTT. Translating gives CASSSWTPTGELFF.

The V and J genes are TRBV28 and TRBJ1-4, with D unclear. Trimming removed 2 bases at V and 8 bases at J, with 12 bases between. CDR3 length: 14 amino acids. From germline, CDR1 is MDHEN and CDR2 SYDVKM. Here the CDR3 DNA reads TGTGCCAGCAGTTTAAACCTCCGAGGGGAAAAACTGTTTTTT. Its translation is CASSLNLRGEKLFF.

This chain joins TRBV9 and TRBJ2-2, with D tentatively TRBD2 (5 bases). With 0 bases removed from V and 3 bases from J, the gap between germline ends came to 12 bases. This CDR3 comprises 16 residues. In germline, CDR1 is SGDLS, CDR2 YYNGEE. DNA for the CDR3: TGTGCCAGCAGCGTAGTGGCTAGCACATACACCGGGGAGCTGTTTTTT. This translates into CASSVVASTYTGELFF.

The genes are TRBV11-2 and TRBJ2-6; D might be TRBD2 (6 bases). CDR1 and CDR2 (germline): SGHAT, FQNNGV. The length of the CDR3 is 16 residues. Trimming pared 1 base from V and 8 bases from J, leaving 15 bases between. In DNA, the CDR3 is TGTGCCAGCAGCTTAGGTCGGGGGACGGCATCCAACGTCCTGACTTTC. Translating it yields CASSLGRGTASNVLTF. The complete variable domain, with remaining parts taken from reference TRBV11-2 and TRBJ2-6, reads EAGVAQSPRYKIIEKRQSVAFWCNPISGHATLYWYQQILGQGPKLLIQFQNNGVVDDSQLPKDRFSAERLKGVDSTLKIQPAKLEDSAVYLCASSLGRGTASNVLTFGAGSRLTVL.

CDR3 sequence reads: CATSDQEQQGPDTQYF. DNA of the CDR3: TGTGCCACCAGTGATCAAGAGCAACAGGGGCCAGATACGCAGTATTTT. The rearrangement uses TRBV24-1 and TRBJ2-3, with 7 bases fitting TRBD1. V shed 3 bases, J shed 4 bases, and the junction held 9 bases outside the gene matches. In germline, CDR1 is KGHDR, CDR2 SFDVKD. The length of the CDR3 is 16 residues.

The chain recombines TRBV5-1 with TRBJ2-7; 12 nucleotides match TRBD2. The CDR3 sequence is 16 residues long. The germline CDR1 and CDR2 sequences are SGHRS and YFSETQ. J gave up 3 bases and V 0 bases, and 4 bases lay outside the gene matches. The chain's CDR3 is CASSLGLAGGVYEQYF. The DNA for the CDR3 is TGCGCCAGCAGCTTGGGTCTAGCGGGAGGGGTCTACGAGCAGTACTTC.

This sequence joins TRBV12-3 or TRBV12-4 and TRBJ1-4, with unresolved D. The CDR3 spans 13 residues. With 8 bases removed from V and 4 bases from J, the gap between germline ends came to 11 bases. CDR3 loop: CASAAGSNEKLFF. The CDR3 coding sequence is TGTGCCAGCGCGGCGGGTAGTAATGAAAAACTGTTTTTT.